The next 6 T cell receptor beta chains were all read from a single sample in a study of blood T cells in healthy people across ages. Then a second PCR, running roughly 7 to 11 cycles, was carried out with a sample-barcoded 5' primer and a J-beta primer mix. TCRdb independently ran MiXCR on the 5' RACE reads; one entry per CDR3 protein. The sample consists of around 500,000 distinct CDR3 sequences, about 27% of them appearing once. Another study also made use of these data, one on T cells of mothers and their children.

The sample taken for sequencing was blood. These receptors were collected from a boy younger than 10 in good health.

This rearrangement joins TRBV7-9 to TRBJ2-7, with D hard to call. The V end lost 2 bases, the J end lost 1 base, and 9 bases lay between the germline ends. CDR3 length: 14 amino acids. Looked up from germline, CDR1 is SEHNR and CDR2 is FQNEAQ (reference sequence). The DNA of the CDR3 is TGTGCCAGCAGCTTATCATCATCGTCCTACGAGCAGTACTTC. Protein sequence: CASSLSSSSYEQYF.

This clonotype was recorded a few times. The V call is TRBV12-5, the J call TRBJ2-5; D perhaps matches TRBD1 (6 bases). With the DNA end fitting TRBJ2-1 better, the J assignment may be wrong. Germline CDR1 LGHNT, CDR2 FRNRAP. This CDR3 is built from 15 residues. CDR3 region: CASGLGTRGLDEQFF. The CDR3, as DNA: TGTGCTAGTGGTTTGGGTACCAGGGGTTTAGATGAGCAGTTCTTC.

The CDR3 sequence is CASSQDSSGRTGELFF. CDR3 in DNA: TGCGCCAGCAGCCAAGATTCTAGCGGGCGCACCGGGGAGCTGTTTTTT. V usage is TRBV4-3 and J usage is TRBJ2-2; TRBD2 matches at 8 bases. With 0 bases clipped from V and 4 bases from J, the junction kept 4 bases outside the gene matches. Germline values: CDR1 LGHNA, CDR2 YSLEER. CDR3 length: 16 residues.

The CDR3 DNA is TGTGCCAGCAGCGGGAACGACAGGAATGTTTACTTC. Its translation is CASSGNDRNVYF. The chain recombines TRBV9 with TRBJ2-7, with D possibly matching TRBD1 (6 bases). The V gene lost 3 bases and the J gene lost 13 bases, with 17 bases spanning the gap. Germline assignment: CDR1 SGDLS and CDR2 YYNGEE. CDR3 length: 12 amino acids.

This clonotype was detected only a few times. The chain recombines TRBV20-1 with TRBJ1-1; no clear D. The CDR3 extends over 13 amino acids. V was pared by 6 bases and J by 4 bases, with 15 bases between. The germline CDR1 and CDR2 sequences are DFQATT and SNEGSKA (reference sequence). Here the CDR3 reads CSAWGAASTEAFF. The CDR3 nucleotides are TGCAGTGCCTGGGGTGCTGCCAGCACTGAAGCTTTCTTT.

The V gene is TRBV6-2 or TRBV6-3, the J gene TRBJ2-1; 7 bases agree with TRBD2. V shed 5 bases and J 4 bases; nucleotides not matched to a gene: 17. The CDR3 runs 18 residues. Per germline, CDR1 MNHEY and CDR2 SVGEGT. CDR3 nucleotide sequence: TGTGCCAGCAGTATGGGGGTTGCCCCGGGGGGACTTTACAATGAGCAGTTCTTC. It yields the protein CASSMGVAPGGLYNEQFF.